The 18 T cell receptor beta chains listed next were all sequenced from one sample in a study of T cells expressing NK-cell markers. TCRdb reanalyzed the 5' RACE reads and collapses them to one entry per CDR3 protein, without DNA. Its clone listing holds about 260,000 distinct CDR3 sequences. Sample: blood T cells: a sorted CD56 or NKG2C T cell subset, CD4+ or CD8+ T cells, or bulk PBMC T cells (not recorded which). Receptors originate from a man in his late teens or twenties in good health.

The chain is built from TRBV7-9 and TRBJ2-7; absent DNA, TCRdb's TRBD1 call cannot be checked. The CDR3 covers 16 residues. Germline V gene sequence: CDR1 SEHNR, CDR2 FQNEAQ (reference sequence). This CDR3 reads CASSPGTGQATYEQYF.

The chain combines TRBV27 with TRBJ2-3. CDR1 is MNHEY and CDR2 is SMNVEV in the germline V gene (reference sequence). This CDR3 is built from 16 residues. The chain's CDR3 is CASRDRMATSTDTQYF.

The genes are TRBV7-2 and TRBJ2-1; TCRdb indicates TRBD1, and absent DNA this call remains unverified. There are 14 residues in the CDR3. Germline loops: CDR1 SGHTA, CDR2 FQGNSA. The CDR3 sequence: CASSFSGMGQEQFF. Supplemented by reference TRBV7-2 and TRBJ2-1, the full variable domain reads GAGVSQSPSNKVTEKGKDVELRCDPISGHTALYWYRQSLGQGLEFLIYFQGNSAPDKSGLPSDRFSAERTGGSVSTLTIQRTQQEDSAVYLCASSFSGMGQEQFFGPGTRLTVL.

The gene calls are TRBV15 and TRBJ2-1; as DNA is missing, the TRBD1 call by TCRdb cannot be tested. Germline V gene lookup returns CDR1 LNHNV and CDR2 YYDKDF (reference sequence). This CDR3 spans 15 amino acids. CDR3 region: CATSRDPKGIMEQFF. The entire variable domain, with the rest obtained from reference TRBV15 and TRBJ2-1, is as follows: DAMVIQNPRYQVTQFGKPVTLSCSQTLNHNVMYWYQQKSSQAPKLLFHYYDKDFNNEADTPDNFQSRRPNTSFCFLDIRSPGLGDTAMYLCATSRDPKGIMEQFFGPGTRLTVL.

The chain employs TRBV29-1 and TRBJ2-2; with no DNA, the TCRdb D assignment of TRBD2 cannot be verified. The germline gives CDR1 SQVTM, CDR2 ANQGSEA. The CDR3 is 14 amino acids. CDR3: CSVTSAANTGELFF.

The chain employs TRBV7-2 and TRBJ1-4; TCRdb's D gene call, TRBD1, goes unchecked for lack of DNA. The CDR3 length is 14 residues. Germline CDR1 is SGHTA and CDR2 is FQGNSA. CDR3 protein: CASSQQGNNEKLFF.

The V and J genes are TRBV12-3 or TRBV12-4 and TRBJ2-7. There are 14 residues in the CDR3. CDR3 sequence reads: CASSLHPSSYEQYF.

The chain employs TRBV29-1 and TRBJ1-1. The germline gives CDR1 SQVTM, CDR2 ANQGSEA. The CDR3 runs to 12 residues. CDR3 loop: CSVVPPNTEAFF. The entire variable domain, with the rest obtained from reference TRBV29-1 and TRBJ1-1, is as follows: SAVISQKPSRDICQRGTSLTIQCQVDSQVTMMFWYRQQPGQSLTLIATANQGSEATYESGFVIDKFPISRPNLTFSTLTVSNMSPEDSSIYLCSVVPPNTEAFFGQGTRLTVV.

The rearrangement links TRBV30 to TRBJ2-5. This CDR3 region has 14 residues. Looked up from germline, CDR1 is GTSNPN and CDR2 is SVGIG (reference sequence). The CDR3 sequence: CAWSVPGVRETQYF.

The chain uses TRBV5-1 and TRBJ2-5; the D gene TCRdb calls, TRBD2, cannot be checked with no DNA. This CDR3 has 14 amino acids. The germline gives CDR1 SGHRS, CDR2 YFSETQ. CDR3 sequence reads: CASSLTSAQETQYF.

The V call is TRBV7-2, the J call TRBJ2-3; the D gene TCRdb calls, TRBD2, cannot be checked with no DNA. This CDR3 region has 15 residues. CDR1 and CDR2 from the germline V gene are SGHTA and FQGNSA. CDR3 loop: CASSRSGIRIDTQYF.

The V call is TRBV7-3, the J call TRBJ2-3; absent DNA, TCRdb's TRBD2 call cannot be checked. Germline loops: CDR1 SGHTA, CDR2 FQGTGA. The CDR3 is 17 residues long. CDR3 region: CASSLTRDYSSTDTQYF.

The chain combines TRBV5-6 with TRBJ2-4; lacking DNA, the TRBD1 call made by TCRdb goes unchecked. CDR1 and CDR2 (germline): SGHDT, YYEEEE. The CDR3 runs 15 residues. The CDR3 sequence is CASSSVQGAKNIQYF.

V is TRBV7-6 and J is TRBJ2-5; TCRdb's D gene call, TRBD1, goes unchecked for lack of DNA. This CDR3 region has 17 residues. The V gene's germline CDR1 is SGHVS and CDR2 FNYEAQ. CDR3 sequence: CASSPWAGQGAQETQYF.

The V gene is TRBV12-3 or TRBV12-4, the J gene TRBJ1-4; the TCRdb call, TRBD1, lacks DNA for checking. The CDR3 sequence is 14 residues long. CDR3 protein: CASSFWDPEEKLFF.

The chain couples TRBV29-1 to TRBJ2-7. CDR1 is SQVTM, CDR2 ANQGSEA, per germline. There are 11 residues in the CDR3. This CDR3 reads CSVGIKYEQYF.

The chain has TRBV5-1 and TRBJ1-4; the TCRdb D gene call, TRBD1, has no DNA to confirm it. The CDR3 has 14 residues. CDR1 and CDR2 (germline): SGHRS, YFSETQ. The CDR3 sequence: CASSPGGEGEKLFF.

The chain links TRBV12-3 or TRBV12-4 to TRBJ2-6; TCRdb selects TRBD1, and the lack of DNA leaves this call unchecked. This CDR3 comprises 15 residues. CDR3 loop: CASTLGASGANVLTF.